This T cell receptor (beta chain) was documented in a study of OX40 agonist ivuxolimab in advanced cancers. With 9 bases clipped from V and 7 bases from J, the junction kept 7 bases outside the gene matches. This CDR3 is built from 12 residues. Looked up from germline, CDR1 is SGHRS and CDR2 is YFSETQ. Data came from immunoSEQ multiplex PCR; TCRdb stores just in-frame clones and leaves some out. The sample gives about 76,000 clones, roughly 88% of which show up once; approximately 5.5% is in the top ten. The chain employs TRBV5-1 and TRBJ2-1; 7 nucleotides agree with TRBD2. The receptor was isolated from an adult with an advanced solid tumor such as melanoma, head and neck, liver or kidney cancer. Here the sequenced sample was CD4+ or CD8+ T cells sorted from blood, taken in a trial of the OX40 agonist ivuxolimab. Here the CDR3 DNA reads TGCGCCACCGGCCGGGGGGAGAATGAGCAGTTCTTC. The encoded protein is CATGRGENEQFF.